This TCR beta chain comes out of a study of HIV-infected patients and healthy controls. This clonotype came up a few times. The V end was cut by 7 bases, the J end by 3 bases, with 13 bases between. From germline, CDR1 is MNHNY and CDR2 SVGAGI (reference sequence). There are 13 residues in the CDR3. TCRdb re-called the 5' RACE reads with MiXCR, one entry per CDR3 protein. The sample yields about 17,000 distinct CDR3 sequences, around 17% seen once. This TCR was sampled from a human donor in good health. The material sequenced was CD8+ T cells from blood. J is TRBJ2-7 and V is TRBV6-6; D uncertain. CDR3 bases: TGTGCCAGCAACTGGGCAGAGGACTACGAGCAGTACTTC. This gives the protein CASNWAEDYEQYF.